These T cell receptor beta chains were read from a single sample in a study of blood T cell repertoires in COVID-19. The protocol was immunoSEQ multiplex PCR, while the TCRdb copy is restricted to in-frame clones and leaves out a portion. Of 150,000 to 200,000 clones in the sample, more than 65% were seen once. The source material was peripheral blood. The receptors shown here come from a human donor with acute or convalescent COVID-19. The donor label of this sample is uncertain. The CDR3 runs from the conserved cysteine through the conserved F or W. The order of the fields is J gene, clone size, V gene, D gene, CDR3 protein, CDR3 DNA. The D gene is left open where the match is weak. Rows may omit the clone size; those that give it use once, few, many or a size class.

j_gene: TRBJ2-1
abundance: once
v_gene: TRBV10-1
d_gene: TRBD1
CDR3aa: CASSAGTDSYNEQFF
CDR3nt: TGCGCCAGCAGTGCAGGGACAGACTCCTACAATGAGCAGTTCTTC

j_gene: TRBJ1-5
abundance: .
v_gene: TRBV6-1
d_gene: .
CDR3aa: CASSEVPGGDQPQHF
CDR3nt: TGTGCCAGCAGTGAAGTCCCGGGGGGCGATCAGCCCCAGCATTTT

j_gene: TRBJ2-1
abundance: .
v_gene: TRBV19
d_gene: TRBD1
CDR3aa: CASSALPGQVYNEQFF
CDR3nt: TGTGCCAGTAGTGCCCTCCCGGGACAGGTGTACAATGAGCAGTTCTTC

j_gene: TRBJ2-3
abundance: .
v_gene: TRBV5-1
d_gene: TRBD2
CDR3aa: CASSPGTSGQFTDTQYF
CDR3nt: TGCGCCAGCAGCCCAGGGACTAGCGGGCAGTTCACAGATACGCAGTATTTT

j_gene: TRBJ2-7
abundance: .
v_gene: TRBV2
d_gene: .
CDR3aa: CASSEVLGPNEQYF
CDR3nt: TGTGCCAGCAGTGAAGTTCTAGGCCCCAACGAGCAGTACTTC

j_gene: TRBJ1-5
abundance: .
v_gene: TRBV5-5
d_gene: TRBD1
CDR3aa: CASSRRDRGSNQPQHF
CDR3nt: TGTGCCAGCAGCAGACGGGACAGGGGTAGCAATCAGCCCCAGCATTTT

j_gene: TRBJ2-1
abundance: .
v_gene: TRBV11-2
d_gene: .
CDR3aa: CASSRSRIRQVALF
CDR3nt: TGTGCCAGCAGCCGATCGAGAATTCGACAGGTGGCACTCTTC

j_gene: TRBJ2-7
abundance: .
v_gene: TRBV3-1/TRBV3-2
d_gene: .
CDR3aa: CASSQDRGFDEQYF
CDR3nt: TGTGCCAGCAGCCAAGACAGGGGTTTCGACGAGCAGTACTTC

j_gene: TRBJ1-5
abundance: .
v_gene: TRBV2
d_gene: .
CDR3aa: CASRGGNSNQPQHF
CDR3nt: TGTGCCAGCAGGGGGGGAAATAGCAATCAGCCCCAGCATTTT

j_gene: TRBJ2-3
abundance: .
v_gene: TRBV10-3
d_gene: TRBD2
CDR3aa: CAISETSGVSTDTQYF
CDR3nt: TGTGCCATCAGTGAGACTAGCGGGGTTAGCACAGATACGCAGTATTTT

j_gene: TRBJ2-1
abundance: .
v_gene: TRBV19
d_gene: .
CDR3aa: CASSQLGGAYNEQFF
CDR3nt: TGTGCCAGTAGCCAACTAGGGGGGGCTTACAATGAGCAGTTCTTC

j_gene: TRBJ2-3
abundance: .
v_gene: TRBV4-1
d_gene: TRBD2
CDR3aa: CASSLGGELPPTDTQYF
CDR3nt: TGCGCCAGCAGCCTCGGGGGGGAACTACCTCCGACAGATACGCAGTATTTT

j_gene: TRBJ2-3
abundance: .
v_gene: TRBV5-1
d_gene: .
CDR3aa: CASSLGALKGSTDTQYF
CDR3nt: TGCGCCAGCAGCTTGGGGGCCCTGAAGGGGAGCACAGATACGCAGTATTTT

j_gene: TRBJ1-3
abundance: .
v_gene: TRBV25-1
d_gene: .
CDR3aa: CASSEFGSGNTIYF
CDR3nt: TGTGCCAGCAGTGAATTCGGCTCTGGAAACACCATATATTTT

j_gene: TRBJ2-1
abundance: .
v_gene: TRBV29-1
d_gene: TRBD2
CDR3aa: CSVDIAGGSNEQFF
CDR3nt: TGCAGCGTTGATATAGCGGGAGGGAGCAATGAGCAGTTCTTC

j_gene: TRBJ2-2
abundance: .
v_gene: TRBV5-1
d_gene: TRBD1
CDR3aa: CASSLDTGGNTGELFF
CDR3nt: TGCGCCAGCAGCTTGGACACAGGGGGCAACACCGGGGAGCTGTTTTTT

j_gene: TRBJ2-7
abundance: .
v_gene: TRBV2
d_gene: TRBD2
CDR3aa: CASRSGLATYEQYF
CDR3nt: TGTGCCAGCAGATCGGGACTAGCGACCTACGAGCAGTACTTC

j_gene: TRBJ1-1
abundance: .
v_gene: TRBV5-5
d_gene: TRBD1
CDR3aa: CASSLDTGVGTAEAFF
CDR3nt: TGTGCCAGCAGCTTGGATACAGGGGTAGGTACCGCTGAAGCTTTCTTT

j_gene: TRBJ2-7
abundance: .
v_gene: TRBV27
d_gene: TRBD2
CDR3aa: CASSLGPGLAVARSYF
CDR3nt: TGTGCCAGCAGTTTAGGCCCGGGACTAGCGGTGGCAAGGTCGTACTTC

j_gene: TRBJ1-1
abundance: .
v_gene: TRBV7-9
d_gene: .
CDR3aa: CASSFSLNTEAFF
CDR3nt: TGTGCCAGCAGCTTTTCTCTGAACACTGAAGCTTTCTTT

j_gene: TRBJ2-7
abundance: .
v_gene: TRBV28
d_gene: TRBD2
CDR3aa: CASSLGKLAGIHEQYF
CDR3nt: TGTGCCAGCAGTTTAGGGAAACTAGCGGGAATCCACGAGCAGTACTTC

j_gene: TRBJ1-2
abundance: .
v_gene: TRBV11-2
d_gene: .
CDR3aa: CASTAPEGLIF
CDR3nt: TGTGCCAGCACCGCGCCCGAGGGTTTAATCTTC

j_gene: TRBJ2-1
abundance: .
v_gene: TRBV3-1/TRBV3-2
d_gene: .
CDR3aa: CASSPRAWEQFF
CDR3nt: TGTGCCAGCAGCCCAAGAGCGTGGGAGCAGTTCTTC

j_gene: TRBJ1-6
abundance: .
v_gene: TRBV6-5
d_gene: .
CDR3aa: CASSTPGGWNSPLHF
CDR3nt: TGTGCCAGCAGTACCCCGGGGGGATGGAATTCACCCCTCCACTTT

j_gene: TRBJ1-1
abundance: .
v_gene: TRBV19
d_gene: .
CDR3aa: CASSIGPVLGLGTEAFF
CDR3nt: TGTGCCAGTAGTATAGGCCCCGTATTGGGGCTGGGCACTGAAGCTTTCTTT

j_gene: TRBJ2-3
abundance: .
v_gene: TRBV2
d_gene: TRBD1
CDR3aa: CASSPWGQGARSTQYF
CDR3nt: TGTGCCAGCAGCCCGTGGGGGCAGGGGGCCAGGAGTACGCAGTATTTT

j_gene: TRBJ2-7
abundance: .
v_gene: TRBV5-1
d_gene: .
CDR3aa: CASSLPRSPSPEQYF
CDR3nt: TGCGCCAGCAGCTTGCCTAGGAGCCCCAGCCCCGAGCAGTACTTC

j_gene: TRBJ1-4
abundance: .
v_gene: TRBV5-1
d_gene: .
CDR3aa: CASSQGVVGEKLFF
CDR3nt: TGCGCCAGCAGCCAAGGGGTAGTTGGTGAAAAACTGTTTTTT

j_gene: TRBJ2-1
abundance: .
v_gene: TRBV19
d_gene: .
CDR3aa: CASMDGSQHNEQFF
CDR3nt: TGTGCCAGTATGGACGGGAGCCAACATAATGAGCAGTTCTTC

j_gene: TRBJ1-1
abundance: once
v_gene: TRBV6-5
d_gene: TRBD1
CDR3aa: CASKGQGSTEAFF
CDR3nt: TGTGCCAGCAAAGGACAGGGGAGCACTGAAGCTTTCTTT

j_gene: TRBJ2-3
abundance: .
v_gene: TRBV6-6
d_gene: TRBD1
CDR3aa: CASSSWTGGGDTQYF
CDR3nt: TGTGCCAGCAGTTCGTGGACAGGGGGCGGAGATACGCAGTATTTT

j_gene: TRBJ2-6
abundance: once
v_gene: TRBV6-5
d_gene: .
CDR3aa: CASTRPGANVLTF
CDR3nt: TGTGCCAGCACCCGTCCGGGGGCCAACGTCCTGACTTTC

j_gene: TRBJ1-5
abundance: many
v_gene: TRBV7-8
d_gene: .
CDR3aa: CASSLDTNQPQHF
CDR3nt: TGTGCCAGCAGCTTAGACACCAATCAGCCCCAGCATTTT

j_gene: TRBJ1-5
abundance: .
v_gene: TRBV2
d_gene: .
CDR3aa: CASSEARRGLNQPQHF
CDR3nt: TGTGCCAGCAGTGAAGCCCGAAGGGGGTTAAATCAGCCCCAGCATTTT

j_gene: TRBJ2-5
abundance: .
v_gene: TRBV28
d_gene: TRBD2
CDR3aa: CASSLPGSGSWPETQYF
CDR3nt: TGTGCCAGCAGTTTGCCCGGTAGCGGGAGCTGGCCAGAGACCCAGTACTTC

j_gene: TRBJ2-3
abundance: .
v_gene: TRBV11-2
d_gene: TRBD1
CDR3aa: CASSIGTATDTQYF
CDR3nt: TGTGCCAGCAGCATCGGGACAGCCACAGATACGCAGTATTTT

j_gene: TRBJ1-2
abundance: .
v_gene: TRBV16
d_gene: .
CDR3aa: CASSRAGEYGYTF
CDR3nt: TGTGCCAGCAGCCGAGCAGGGGAGTATGGCTACACCTTC

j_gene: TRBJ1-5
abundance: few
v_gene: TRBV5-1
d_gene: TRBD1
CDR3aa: CASSRDRGGQPQHF
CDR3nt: TGCGCCAGCAGCCGTGACAGGGGTGGGCAGCCCCAGCATTTT

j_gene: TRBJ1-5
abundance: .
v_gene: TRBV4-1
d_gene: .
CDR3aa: CASSQEGSSHQPQHF
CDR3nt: TGCGCCAGCAGCCAAGAAGGGAGTTCGCATCAGCCCCAGCATTTT

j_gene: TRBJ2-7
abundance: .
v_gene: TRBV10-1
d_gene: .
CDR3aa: CASSETATGIYEQYF
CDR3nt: TGCGCCAGCAGTGAGACGGCGACAGGTATCTACGAGCAGTACTTC

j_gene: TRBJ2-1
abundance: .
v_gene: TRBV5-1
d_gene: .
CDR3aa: CASSLSSSHEQFF
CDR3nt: TGCGCCAGCAGCCTTTCGAGCTCCCATGAGCAGTTCTTC

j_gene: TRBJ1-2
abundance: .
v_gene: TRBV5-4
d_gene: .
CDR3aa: CASGQGTANYGYTF
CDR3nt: TGTGCCAGCGGGCAGGGTACCGCTAACTATGGCTACACCTTC

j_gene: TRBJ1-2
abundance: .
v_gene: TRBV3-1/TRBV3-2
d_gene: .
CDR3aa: CASSQARGYTF
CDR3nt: TGTGCCAGCAGCCAAGCCAGGGGCTACACCTTC

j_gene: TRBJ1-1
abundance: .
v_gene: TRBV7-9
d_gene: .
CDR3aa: CASSRGSPNTEAFF
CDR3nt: TGTGCCAGCAGCCGGGGATCTCCGAACACTGAAGCTTTCTTT

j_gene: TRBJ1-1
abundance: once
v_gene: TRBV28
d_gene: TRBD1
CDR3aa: CATIMDRGRTEAFF
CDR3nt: TGTGCCACCATAATGGACAGGGGGCGGACTGAAGCTTTCTTT